This T cell receptor beta chain was sequenced for a study of blood T cell repertoires in COVID-19. Study background: Nucleic acid was either cDNA or gDNA, and it came from T cells, B-cell-depleted T cells, or PBMCs.

In the source study's methods: The authors estimated nucleated cell counts from reference gene primer amplification. The assay was immunoSEQ multiplex PCR, and TCRdb's table has in-frame clones only and misses some. That table furnishes V, J and clone size, whereas the DNA furnished D and trimming. The sample lists 150,000 to 250,000 clones, 85% to 95% occurring once. Seattle cases were enrolled at active infection and followed longitudinally. This CDR3 contains 16 residues. From germline, CDR1 is MGHRA and CDR2 YSYEKL. Deletions cut 5 bases from V and 0 bases from J, with 14 bases between. The sequenced sample was peripheral blood. This sequence was found in a man aged 30 to 45 with COVID-19, enrolled during active disease. The V and J genes are TRBV4-1 and TRBJ1-5; weak D call: TRBD1 (5 bases). The CDR3 bases are TGCGCCAGCAGCGAGGACACAGGATATAGCAATCAGCCCCAGCATTTT. Protein product: CASSEDTGYSNQPQHF.